This T cell receptor beta chain is drawn from a study of T cells in Graves' hyperthyroidism and ophthalmopathy. Using RNA transcripts as the source, TCR beta CDR3 regions were amplified. The HTBI primer set drove a first-round RT-PCR of the TCR CDR3. From the multiplex PCR reads, TCRdb called clonotypes with MiXCR, one entry per CDR3 protein. Of approximately 530,000 distinct CDR3 sequences listed, roughly a sixth were seen once; the top ten hold about 20%. Ten or more counts support this clonotype. The sample comprised blood. This TCR was recovered from a woman younger than 30 with Graves' hyperthyroidism.

CDR3 in DNA: TGCGCCAGCAGCCGAGACCGGGACACCGCCTACGAGCAGTACTTC. Its protein product is CASSRDRDTAYEQYF. J is TRBJ2-7 and V is TRBV5-1, with a tentative D call TRBD1 (6 bases). The V gene's germline CDR1 is SGHRS and CDR2 YFSETQ. V shed 4 bases and J shed 2 bases, with 16 bases lying between them. This CDR3 has 15 amino acids.